The 14 T cell receptor beta chains reported below all come from one sample, sequenced in a study of T cell responses to AZD1222 COVID-19 vaccine. The method was immunoSEQ multiplex PCR; TCRdb's version includes in-frame clones alone and lacks a portion of them. Found here are about 110,000 clones, about 91% of them singletons; the top ten hold 6.5%. The material sequenced was peripheral blood, taken 28 days after the second AZD1222 dose. All receptors derive from an adult who received the AZD1222 COVID-19 vaccine.

The gene calls are TRBV10-3 and TRBJ1-2, with a tentative D call TRBD1 (6 bases). The CDR3 runs 13 residues. Germline V CDR1 and CDR2: ENHRY, SYGVKD. V lost 5 bases and J lost 6, with 13 bases in between. CDR3 in DNA: TGTGCCATCAGTCCAGGGGAAGTGGATGGCTACACCTTC. This encodes CAISPGEVDGYTF.

The V and J genes are TRBV25-1 and TRBJ2-1; D tentatively fits TRBD1 or TRBD2 (6 bases each). CDR3 length: 13 residues. V gave up 5 bases and J gave up 5 bases, with 10 bases separating them. The germline V gene encodes CDR1 MGHDK and CDR2 SYGVNS. This chain's CDR3 is CASSQRGDNEQFF. CDR3 nucleotide sequence: TGTGCCAGCAGTCAAAGGGGGGACAATGAGCAGTTCTTC.

The chain has TRBV11-1 and TRBJ1-1; the match to TRBD1 covers 7 bases. Germline CDR1 and CDR2: SGHAT and FQDESV (reference sequence). V trimming: 4 bases; J trimming: 6 bases; junction bases outside the gene matches: 8. The CDR3 has 14 amino acids. This CDR3 is CASSSPTGAAEAFF. The CDR3 DNA sequence: TGTGCCAGCAGCTCCCCCACAGGGGCCGCTGAAGCTTTCTTT.

V is TRBV10-3 and J is TRBJ2-3; 9 positions match TRBD1. CDR3 size: 13 residues. Germline V CDR1 and CDR2: ENHRY, SYGVKD. The J segment lost 6 bases and the V segment lost 10 bases, leaving 8 bases of the junction unmatched. The CDR3 here is CATQTGGLDTQYF. In DNA, the CDR3 is TGTGCCACCCAGACAGGGGGATTGGATACGCAGTATTTT.

The V gene is TRBV5-4, the J gene TRBJ2-7; D is uncertain. Germline-derived CDR1 and CDR2 are SGHNT and YYREEE (reference sequence). The CDR3 sequence is 13 residues long. V shed 0 bases and J shed 0 bases, with 4 bases lying between them. CDR3 DNA: TGTGCCAGCAGCTTGGTGAGCTCCTACGAGCAGTACTTC. Protein sequence: CASSLVSSYEQYF.

The rearrangement uses TRBV28 and TRBJ2-3; D is unclear. CDR1 and CDR2 (germline): MDHEN, SYDVKM. V was clipped by 6 bases and J by 6 bases, with 10 bases between them. The CDR3 is 12 residues long. This CDR3 is CASRKLGDTQYF. The CDR3, as DNA: TGTGCCAGCAGGAAATTGGGGGATACGCAGTATTTT.

Turning to this clone: A much larger clone lies one base from this, so it may be a read error. The V gene is TRBV3-1 (or the pseudogene TRBV3-2), the J gene TRBJ2-3, with D unresolved. The CDR3 is 11 amino acids. V shed 5 bases and J shed 3 bases, with 3 bases lying between them. Germline-derived CDR1 and CDR2 are LGHDT and YNNKEL (reference sequence). The CDR3 reads CASSKTDTQYF. CDR3 DNA sequence: TGTGCCAGCAGCAAGACAGATACGCAGTATTTT.

DNA for the CDR3: TGCAGCGTCCGCGAGACAGGGGGCGGCACAGATACGCAGTATTTT. Its translation: CSVRETGGGTDTQYF. The chain carries TRBV29-1 and TRBJ2-3; TRBD1 matches 10 bases. This CDR3 contains 15 residues. The V gene end was trimmed by 6 bases and the J gene end by 1 base; junction bases not matched to a gene: 7. CDR1 SQVTM and CDR2 ANQGSEA come from the germline V gene.

This clone was seen a single time. CDR3 residues: CASSLGGQGGNEQFF. The CDR3, as DNA: TGTGCCAGCAGCTTAGGCGGGCAGGGAGGTAATGAGCAGTTCTTC. The chain has TRBV13 and TRBJ2-1, with D possibly TRBD2 on 6 matching bases. CDR3 length equals 15 residues. V lost 0 bases, J lost 7 bases, and 13 bases lay in between. Per germline, CDR1 PRHDT and CDR2 FYEKMQ (reference sequence).

This chain joins TRBV5-1 and TRBJ2-1, with 11 bases fitting TRBD2. Trimming took 4 bases from V and 6 from J; bases not matched to a gene: 3. Germline V CDR1 and CDR2: SGHRS, YFSETQ. This CDR3 spans 14 amino acids. The CDR3 coding sequence is TGCGCCAGCAGCATAGCGGGGGGGCCCAATGAGCAGTTCTTC. Residues: CASSIAGGPNEQFF.

This chain links TRBV6-5 with TRBJ1-2, with TRBD1 identical over 10 bases. The length of the CDR3 is 16 residues. The V segment lost 2 bases and the J segment 4 bases; nucleotides outside the gene matches: 7. CDR1 and CDR2 (germline): MNHEY, SVGAGI. The CDR3 DNA reads as TGTGCCAGCAGTTACCGACAGGACAGGGGGTCCTATGGCTACACCTTC. Translated, it gives CASSYRQDRGSYGYTF.

This chain joins TRBV6-5 and TRBJ1-2; TRBD1 matches 7 bases. V shed 5 bases, J shed 8 bases, and the junction held 8 bases outside the gene matches. CDR1 is MNHEY, CDR2 SVGAGI, per germline. This CDR3 contains 13 residues. CDR3 protein: CASSRDLQGGYTF. The DNA of the CDR3 is TGTGCCAGCAGTCGTGACCTACAGGGGGGCTACACCTTC.

The V gene is TRBV7-8, the J gene TRBJ1-1; 8 nucleotides agree with TRBD1. This CDR3 has 16 residues. After removal of 1 base from V and 5 bases from J, the junction contained 9 bases not matched to a gene. The germline CDR1 and CDR2 sequences are SGHVS and FQNEAQ. The CDR3 DNA reads as TGTGCCAGCAGCTTAGATCTGGGCAGGGGGCCTACTGAAGCTTTCTTT. Translated: CASSLDLGRGPTEAFF.

The rearrangement joins TRBV18 to TRBJ2-1; 10 bases are a match to TRBD2. This CDR3 is 16 amino acids long. V shed 2 bases and J 9 bases; nucleotides not matched to a gene: 10. From germline, CDR1 is KGHSH and CDR2 LQKENI. CDR3 coding DNA: TGTGCCAGCTCACCAGTCAGCGGGGGGGCCCAGGGTGAGCAGTTCTTC. Its protein is CASSPVSGGAQGEQFF.